This T cell receptor (beta chain) is from a study of CD8+CD57+ T cells in acquired aplastic anemia. Turning to the study itself: The sorted CD4+ and CD8+ cells yielded an average around 3.4 ug of DNA. General study findings and limits: CD8+ Simpson's diversity in patients was not significantly different from that in controls.

Profiles of TCR beta VDJ and CDR3 were generated from a genomic DNA template. TCRdb redid the calling of the reads with MiXCR, one entry per CDR3 protein. The sample has around 430,000 distinct CDR3 sequences, less than 35% seen once; the top ten hold less than 0.85%. Details on this clonotype: No antigen is known for it.

Whoever was chosen for sequencing had shown CD8+CD57+ cell expansion by flow cytometry. Severe acquired aplastic anemia was the diagnosis recorded for all patients. This CDR3 has 16 residues. Trimming shortened V by 3 bases and J by 2 bases, and 17 bases separated the two germline ends. Per the germline V gene, CDR1 is SGHKS and CDR2 is YYEKEE (reference sequence). Input material: sorted CD4+, CD8+, or CD8+CD57+ T cells (not recorded which) from PBMCs. The TCR was taken from a human donor with aplastic anemia. The V call is TRBV5-5, the J call TRBJ1-2, with D perhaps TRBD1 (5 bases). The CDR3 protein is CASSWGEGRTNYGYTF. CDR3 in DNA: TGTGCCAGCAGCTGGGGGGAGGGCAGAACAAACTATGGCTACACCTTC.